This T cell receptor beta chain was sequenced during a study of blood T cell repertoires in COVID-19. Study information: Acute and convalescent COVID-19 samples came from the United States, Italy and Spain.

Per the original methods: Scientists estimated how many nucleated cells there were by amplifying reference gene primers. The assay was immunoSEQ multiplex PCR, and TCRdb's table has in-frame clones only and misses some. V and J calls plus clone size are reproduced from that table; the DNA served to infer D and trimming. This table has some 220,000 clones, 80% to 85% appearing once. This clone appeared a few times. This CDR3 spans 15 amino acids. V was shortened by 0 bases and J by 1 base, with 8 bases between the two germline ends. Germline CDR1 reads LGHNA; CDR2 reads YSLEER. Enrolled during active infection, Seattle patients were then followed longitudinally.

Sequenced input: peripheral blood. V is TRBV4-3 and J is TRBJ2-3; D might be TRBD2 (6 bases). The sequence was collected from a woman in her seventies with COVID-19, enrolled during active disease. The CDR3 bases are TGCGCCAGCAGCCAAGACAAGCGGGGCACAGATACGCAGTATTTT. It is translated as CASSQDKRGTDTQYF.